This paragraph reports one T cell receptor beta chain. Its antigen is unidentified. This specimen belongs to a study of T cell responses to AZD1222 COVID-19 vaccine. Study in general: Second doses that came at about 4 or about 12 weeks were put together. Study outcomes and limitations: Donors in the cohort were predominantly white British and more often female, and clonal diversity was possibly underestimated. At baseline, just a handful of AZD1222 recipients tested seropositive. When two AZD1222 doses had been given, Spike-specific TCR breadth and depth rose.

Measured with immunoSEQ multiplex PCR; TCRdb has only the in-frame clones, and not every one. In the table there are more than 110,000 clones, under 95% of which are singletons. The CDR3 sequence is 16 residues long. V lost 0 bases and J lost 3, with 13 bases in between. Germline-derived CDR1 and CDR2 are SGHRS and YFSETQ. This rearrangement joins TRBV5-1 to TRBJ1-3; weak D call: TRBD1 (6 bases). The receptor comes from an adult in good health. The sequencing here drew on peripheral blood, taken on day 0 of AZD1222 vaccination. CDR3 residues: CASSLGGQDRGNTIYF. DNA of the CDR3: TGCGCCAGCAGCTTGGGGGGGCAGGACCGTGGAAACACCATATATTTT.